A selection of T cell receptor beta chains follows, all from one sample in a study of Ad26.COV2.S vaccination and SARS-CoV-2 variants. Here immunoSEQ multiplex PCR was the method, and the copy in TCRdb shows in-frame clones only, minus some. This table holds around 380,000 clones, more than 85% found once. The input for sequencing was peripheral blood, taken in a trial of Ad26.COV2.S vaccine versus placebo. The source of these receptors is a person between 18 and 65 years old who received the Ad26.COV2.S COVID-19 vaccine or a placebo. Both conserved end residues are part of each CDR3. The D gene is left open where the match is weak. Part of the rows lack a size; the others show once, few, many or a class for expanded clones.

CDR3 DNA,CDR3 protein,V gene,clone size,D gene,J gene
TGCGCCAGCAGCTTGGACAGGGAGCGTGGCTACACCTTC,CASSLDRERGYTF,TRBV5-1,-,-,TRBJ1-2
TGTGCCAGCAGCCTTTCCGGGACAGTCACGAACACTGAAGCTTTCTTT,CASSLSGTVTNTEAFF,TRBV7-2,-,TRBD1,TRBJ1-1
TGTGCCAGCGGTACCGGGGAGCTGTTTTTT,CASGTGELFF,TRBV12-3/TRBV12-4,-,-,TRBJ2-2
TGTGCCATCAGTGAGTCAGCGGGGGCGGGAAACACTGAAGCTTTCTTT,CAISESAGAGNTEAFF,TRBV10-3,-,-,TRBJ1-1
TGTGCCAGCAGCCGAAGATCCGCAGGACAGGGTGAAGCCGGGGAGCTGTTTTTT,CASSRRSAGQGEAGELFF,TRBV3-1/TRBV3-2,-,TRBD1,TRBJ2-2
TGTGCCAGCAGCATCCGGGACCAACCGAATGAGCAGTTCTTC,CASSIRDQPNEQFF,TRBV21-1,-,-,TRBJ2-1
TGTGCCAGCAGCTTAGACGCGGACAGACCCCTCTCTGGGGCCAACGTCCTGACTTTC,CASSLDADRPLSGANVLTF,TRBV7-6,-,-,TRBJ2-6
TGTGCCAGCAGCTTATTAGCTTCAGAGACCCAGTACTTC,CASSLLASETQYF,TRBV7-8,-,-,TRBJ2-5
TGTGCCAGCAGCCAACCCCAGGGACAGGGGGCATTGATGGCCCAGTACTTC,CASSQPQGQGALMAQYF,TRBV3-1/TRBV3-2,-,TRBD1,TRBJ2-5
TGTGCCAGCAGCTTTGACCACGCGGGGGGGTGGCATGAGCAGTTCTTC,CASSFDHAGGWHEQFF,TRBV7-2,-,TRBD2,TRBJ2-1
TGTGCCAGCAGTGTGACAGGGACTAGATCAACTTTGGGGCTGTTTTTT,CASSVTGTRSTLGLFF,TRBV25-1,-,-,TRBJ2-2
TGTGCCAGCAGCCAGGCCAAACTAGCGGGGACTAGCACAGATACGCAGTATTTT,CASSQAKLAGTSTDTQYF,TRBV4-2,-,TRBD2,TRBJ2-3
TGTGCCACCAGTGAGGGAATTGGCGTAAGCAATCAGCCCCAGCATTTT,CATSEGIGVSNQPQHF,TRBV24-1,-,-,TRBJ1-5
TGTGCCAGCAGTGGCCTAACTCCGGGCAGGGCCTACGAGCAGTACTTC,CASSGLTPGRAYEQYF,TRBV25-1,few,-,TRBJ2-7